This record covers a single TCR beta chain. The antigen is not known. Trimming took 4 bases from V and 7 from J; bases not matched to a gene: 8. Germline CDR1 reads SGHVS; CDR2 reads FQNEAQ. CDR3 length equals 15 residues. PCR employed 60 Vbeta and 13 Jbeta primers. The data were produced by immunoSEQ multiplex PCR, yet TCRdb's version contains in-frame clones alone and is incomplete. The repertoire holds around 270,000 clones, with about four fifths as singletons. This sample stems from a study of cytomegalovirus exposure and HLA in healthy donors. General study findings and limits: Researchers had no immune exposure information except CMV serostatus available.

The sequence was obtained from a girl aged 2-10 years in good health and CMV-seronegative. The source material was PBMCs. This rearrangement joins TRBV7-8 to TRBJ2-2; 8 bases fit TRBD1. The DNA of the CDR3 is TGTGCCAGCAGCTCCCGGACAGGGCGAGGCGGGGAGCTGTTTTTT. Protein: CASSSRTGRGGELFF.